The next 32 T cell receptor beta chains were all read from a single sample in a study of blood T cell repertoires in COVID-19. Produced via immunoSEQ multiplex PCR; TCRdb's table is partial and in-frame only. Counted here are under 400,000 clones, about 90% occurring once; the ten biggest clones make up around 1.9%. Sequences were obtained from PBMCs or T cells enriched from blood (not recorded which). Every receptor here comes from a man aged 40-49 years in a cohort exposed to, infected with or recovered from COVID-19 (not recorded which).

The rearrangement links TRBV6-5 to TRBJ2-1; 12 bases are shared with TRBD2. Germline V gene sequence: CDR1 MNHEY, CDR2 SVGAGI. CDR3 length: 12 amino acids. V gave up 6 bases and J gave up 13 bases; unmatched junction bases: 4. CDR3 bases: TGTGCCAGCAGAGCGACTAGCGGGAGCCAGTTCTTC. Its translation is CASRATSGSQFF.

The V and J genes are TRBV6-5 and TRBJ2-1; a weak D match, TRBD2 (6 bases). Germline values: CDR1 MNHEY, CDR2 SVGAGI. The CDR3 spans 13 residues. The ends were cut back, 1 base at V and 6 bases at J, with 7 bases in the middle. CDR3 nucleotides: TGTGCCAGCAGTTACTATAGCGGCAATGAGCAGTTCTTC. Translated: CASSYYSGNEQFF.

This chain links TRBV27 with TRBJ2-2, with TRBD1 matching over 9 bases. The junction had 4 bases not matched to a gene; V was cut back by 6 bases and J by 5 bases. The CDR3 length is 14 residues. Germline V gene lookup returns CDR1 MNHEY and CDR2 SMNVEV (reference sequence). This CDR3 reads CASSTGQGTGELFF. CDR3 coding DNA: TGTGCCAGCAGCACCGGACAGGGGACCGGGGAGCTGTTTTTT.

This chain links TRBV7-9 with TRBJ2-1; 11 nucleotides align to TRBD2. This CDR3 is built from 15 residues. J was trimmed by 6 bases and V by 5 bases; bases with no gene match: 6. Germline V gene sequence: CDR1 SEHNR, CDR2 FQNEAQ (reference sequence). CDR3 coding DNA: TGTGCCAGCAGCCCACAGGGACTAGCGGTCAATGAGCAGTTCTTC. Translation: CASSPQGLAVNEQFF.

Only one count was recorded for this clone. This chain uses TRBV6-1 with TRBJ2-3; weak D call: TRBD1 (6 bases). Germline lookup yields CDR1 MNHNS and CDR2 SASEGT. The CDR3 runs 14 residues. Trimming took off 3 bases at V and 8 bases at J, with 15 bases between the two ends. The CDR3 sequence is CASSDRGKSSTQYF. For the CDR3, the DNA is TGTGCCAGCAGTGACAGGGGAAAATCCAGTACGCAGTATTTT.

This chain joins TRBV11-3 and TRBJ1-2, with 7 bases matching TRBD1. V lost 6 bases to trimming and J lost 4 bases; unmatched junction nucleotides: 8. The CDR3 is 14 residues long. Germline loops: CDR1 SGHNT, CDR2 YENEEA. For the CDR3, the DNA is TGTGCCAGCAGGTGCCCGGGACAGCTCTATGGCTACACCTTC. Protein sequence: CASRCPGQLYGYTF.

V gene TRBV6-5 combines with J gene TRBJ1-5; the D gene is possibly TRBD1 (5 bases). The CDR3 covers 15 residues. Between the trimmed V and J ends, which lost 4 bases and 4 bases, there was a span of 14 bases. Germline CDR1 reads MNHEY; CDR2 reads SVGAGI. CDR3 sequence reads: CASSSTGSSNQPQHF. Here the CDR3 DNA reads TGTGCCAGCAGTTCCACAGGATCTTCGAATCAGCCCCAGCATTTT.

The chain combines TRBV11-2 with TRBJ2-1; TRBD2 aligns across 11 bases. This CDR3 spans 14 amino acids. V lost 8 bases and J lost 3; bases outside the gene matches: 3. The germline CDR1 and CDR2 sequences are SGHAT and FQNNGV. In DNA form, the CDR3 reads TGTGCCAGCCTCGGGACTAGCGGCTACAATGAGCAGTTCTTC. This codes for CASLGTSGYNEQFF.

CDR3 nucleotide sequence: TGTGCCAGCAGCGGGACAGCAACTAATGAAAAACTGTTTTTT. The encoded protein is CASSGTATNEKLFF. The chain uses TRBV9 and TRBJ1-4; tentative D call: TRBD1 (6 bases). The CDR3 is 14 residues long. The V end was cut by 3 bases, the J end by 0 bases, with 6 bases between. CDR1 and CDR2 from the germline V gene are SGDLS and YYNGEE.

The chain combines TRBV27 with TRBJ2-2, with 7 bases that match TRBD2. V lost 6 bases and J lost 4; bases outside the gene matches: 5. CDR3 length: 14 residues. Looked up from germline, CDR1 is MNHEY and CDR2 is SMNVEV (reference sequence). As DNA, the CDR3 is TGTGCCAGCAGCCCCCGGGGGGTCACCGGGGAGCTGTTTTTT. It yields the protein CASSPRGVTGELFF.

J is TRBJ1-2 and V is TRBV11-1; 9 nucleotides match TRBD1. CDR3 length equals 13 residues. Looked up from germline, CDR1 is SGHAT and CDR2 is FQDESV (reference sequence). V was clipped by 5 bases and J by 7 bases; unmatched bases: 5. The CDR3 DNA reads TGTGCCAGCAGCCCCCGGACAGGGGTTGGCTACACCTTC. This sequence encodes CASSPRTGVGYTF.

CDR3 bases: TGTGCCAGTAGTACGCAGATTAACTATGGCTACACCTTC. Amino acid sequence: CASSTQINYGYTF. This sequence joins TRBV19 and TRBJ1-2; D not resolved. Between the trimmed V and J ends, which lost 4 bases and 1 base, there was a span of 7 bases. The length of the CDR3 is 13 residues. The germline CDR1 and CDR2 sequences are LNHDA and SQIVND (reference sequence).

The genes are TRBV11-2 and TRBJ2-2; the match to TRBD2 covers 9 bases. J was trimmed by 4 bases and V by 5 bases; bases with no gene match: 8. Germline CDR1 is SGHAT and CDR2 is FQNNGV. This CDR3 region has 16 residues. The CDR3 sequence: CASSAWTSVSTGELFF. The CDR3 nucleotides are TGTGCCAGCAGCGCCTGGACTAGCGTTTCCACCGGGGAGCTGTTTTTT.

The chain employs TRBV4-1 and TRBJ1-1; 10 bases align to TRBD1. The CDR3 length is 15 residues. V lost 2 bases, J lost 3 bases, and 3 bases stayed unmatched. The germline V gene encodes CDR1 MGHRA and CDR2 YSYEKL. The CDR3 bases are TGCGCCAGCAGCCAAATCGGACAGGGGGACACTGAAGCTTTCTTT. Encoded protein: CASSQIGQGDTEAFF.

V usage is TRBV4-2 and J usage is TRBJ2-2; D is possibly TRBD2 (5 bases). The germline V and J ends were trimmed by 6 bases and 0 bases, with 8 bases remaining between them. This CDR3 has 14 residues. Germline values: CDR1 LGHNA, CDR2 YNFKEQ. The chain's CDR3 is CASRDYSNTGELFF. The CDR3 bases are TGTGCCAGCAGAGACTACTCGAACACCGGGGAGCTGTTTTTT.

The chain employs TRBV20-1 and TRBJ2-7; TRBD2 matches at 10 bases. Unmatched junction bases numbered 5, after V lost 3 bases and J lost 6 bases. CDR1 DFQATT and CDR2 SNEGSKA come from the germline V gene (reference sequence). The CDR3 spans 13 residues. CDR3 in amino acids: CSASQLAGAEQYF. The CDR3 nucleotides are TGCAGTGCTAGTCAGCTAGCGGGAGCCGAGCAGTACTTC.

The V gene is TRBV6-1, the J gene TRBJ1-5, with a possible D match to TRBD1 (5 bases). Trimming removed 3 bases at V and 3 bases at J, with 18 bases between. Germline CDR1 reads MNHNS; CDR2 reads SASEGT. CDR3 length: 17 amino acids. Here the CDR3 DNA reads TGTGCCAGCAGTGACCCGGAGGGGTATAGACTCAATCAGCCCCAGCATTTT. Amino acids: CASSDPEGYRLNQPQHF.

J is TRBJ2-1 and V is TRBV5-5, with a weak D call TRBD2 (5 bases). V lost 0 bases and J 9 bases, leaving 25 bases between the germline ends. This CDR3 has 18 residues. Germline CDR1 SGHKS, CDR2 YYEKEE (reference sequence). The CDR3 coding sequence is TGTGCCAGCAGCTTGGTAGTTTATATCGGGGAAGTCAAGGGTGAGCAGTTCTTC. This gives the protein CASSLVVYIGEVKGEQFF.

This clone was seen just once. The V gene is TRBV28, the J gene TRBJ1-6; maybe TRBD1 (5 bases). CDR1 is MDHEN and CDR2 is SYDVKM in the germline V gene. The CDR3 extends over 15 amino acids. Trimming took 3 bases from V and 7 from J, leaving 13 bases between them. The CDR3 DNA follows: TGTGCCAGCAGTTTTCGCAGGGCGGGGAATTCACCCCTCCACTTT. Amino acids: CASSFRRAGNSPLHF.

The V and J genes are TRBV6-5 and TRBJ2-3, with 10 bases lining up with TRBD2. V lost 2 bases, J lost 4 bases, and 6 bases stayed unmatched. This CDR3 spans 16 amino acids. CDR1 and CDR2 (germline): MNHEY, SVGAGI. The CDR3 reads CASSYRGLAASDTQYF. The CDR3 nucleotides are TGTGCCAGCAGTTACCGAGGACTAGCGGCCTCAGATACGCAGTATTTT.

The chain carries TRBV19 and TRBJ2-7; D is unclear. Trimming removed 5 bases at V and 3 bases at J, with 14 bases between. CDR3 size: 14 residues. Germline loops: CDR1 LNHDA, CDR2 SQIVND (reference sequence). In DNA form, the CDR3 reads TGTGCCAGTAGTGACATTACGAACGGCTACGAGCAGTACTTC. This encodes CASSDITNGYEQYF. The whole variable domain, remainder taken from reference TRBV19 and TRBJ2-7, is DGGITQSPKYLFRKEGQNVTLSCEQNLNHDAMYWYRQDPGQGLRLIYYSQIVNDFQKGDIAEGYSVSREKKESFPLTVTSAQKNPTAFYLCASSDITNGYEQYFGPGTRLTVT.

CDR3 protein: CASSESWGEGQFF. DNA of the CDR3: TGTGCCAGCAGTGAAAGTTGGGGAGAAGGGCAGTTCTTC. This chain joins TRBV2 and TRBJ2-1; a possible D gene is TRBD2 (5 bases). Looked up from germline, CDR1 is SNHLY and CDR2 is FYNNEI. This CDR3 has 13 amino acids. V lost 2 bases and J lost 12, with 14 bases in between.

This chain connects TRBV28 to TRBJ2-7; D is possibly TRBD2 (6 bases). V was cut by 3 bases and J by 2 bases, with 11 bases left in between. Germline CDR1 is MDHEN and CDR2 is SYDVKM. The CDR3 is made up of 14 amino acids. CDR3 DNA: TGTGCCAGCAGTTTGCGGGGAGTCCCCTACGAGCAGTACTTC. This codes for CASSLRGVPYEQYF.

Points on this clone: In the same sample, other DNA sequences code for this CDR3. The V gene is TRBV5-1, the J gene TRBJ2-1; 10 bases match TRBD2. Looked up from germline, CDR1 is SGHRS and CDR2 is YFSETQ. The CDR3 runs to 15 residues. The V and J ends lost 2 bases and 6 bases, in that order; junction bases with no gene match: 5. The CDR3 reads CASSFSLAGANEQFF. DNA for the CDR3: TGCGCCAGCAGCTTTAGTCTAGCGGGGGCCAATGAGCAGTTCTTC.

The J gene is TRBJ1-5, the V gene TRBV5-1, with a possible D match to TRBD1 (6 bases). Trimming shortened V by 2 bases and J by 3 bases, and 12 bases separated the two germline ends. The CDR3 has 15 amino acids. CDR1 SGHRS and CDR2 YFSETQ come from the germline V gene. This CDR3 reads CASSLSSGDNQPQHF. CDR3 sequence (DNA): TGCGCCAGCAGCTTAAGTTCAGGGGACAATCAGCCCCAGCATTTT.

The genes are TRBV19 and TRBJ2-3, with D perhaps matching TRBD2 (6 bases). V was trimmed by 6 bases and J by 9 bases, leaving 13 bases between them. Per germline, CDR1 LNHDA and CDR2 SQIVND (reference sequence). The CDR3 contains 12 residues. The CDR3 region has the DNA TGTGCCAGTAGCCGGGACCGGGGGACGCAGTATTTT. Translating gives CASSRDRGTQYF.

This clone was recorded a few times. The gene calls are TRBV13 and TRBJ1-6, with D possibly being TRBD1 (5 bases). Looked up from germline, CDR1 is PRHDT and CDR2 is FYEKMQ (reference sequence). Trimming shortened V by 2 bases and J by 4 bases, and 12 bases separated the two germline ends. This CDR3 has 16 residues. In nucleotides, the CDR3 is TGTGCCAGCAGCTTAAGGCAGGGCTCTTATAATTCACCCCTCCACTTT. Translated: CASSLRQGSYNSPLHF.

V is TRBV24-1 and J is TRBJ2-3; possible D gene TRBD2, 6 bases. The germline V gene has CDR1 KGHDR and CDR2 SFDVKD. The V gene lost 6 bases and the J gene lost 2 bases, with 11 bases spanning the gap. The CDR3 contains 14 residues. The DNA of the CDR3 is TGTGCCACCAGTAATAGCGGTTACACAGATACGCAGTATTTT. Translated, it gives CATSNSGYTDTQYF.

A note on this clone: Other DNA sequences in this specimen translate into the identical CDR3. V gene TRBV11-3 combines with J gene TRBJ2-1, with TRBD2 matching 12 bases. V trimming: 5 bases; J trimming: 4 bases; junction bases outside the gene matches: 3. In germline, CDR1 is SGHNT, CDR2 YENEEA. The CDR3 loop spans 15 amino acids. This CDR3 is CASSLGLAGYNEQFF. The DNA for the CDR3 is TGTGCCAGCAGCCTGGGACTAGCGGGTTACAATGAGCAGTTCTTC.

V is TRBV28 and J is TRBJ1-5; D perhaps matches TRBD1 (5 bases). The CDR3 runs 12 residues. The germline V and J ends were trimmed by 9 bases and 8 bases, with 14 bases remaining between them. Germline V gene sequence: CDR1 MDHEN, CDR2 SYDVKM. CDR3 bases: TGTGCCAGTAGGGCTGGGGGGAAGCCCCAGCATTTT. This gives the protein CASRAGGKPQHF.

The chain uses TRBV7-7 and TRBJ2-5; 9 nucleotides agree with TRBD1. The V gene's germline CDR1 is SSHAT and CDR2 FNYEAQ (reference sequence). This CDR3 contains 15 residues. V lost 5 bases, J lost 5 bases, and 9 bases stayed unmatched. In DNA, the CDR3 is TGTGCCAGCAGCACTCAACAGGGGGCGGTGGAGACCCAGTACTTC. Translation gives CASSTQQGAVETQYF. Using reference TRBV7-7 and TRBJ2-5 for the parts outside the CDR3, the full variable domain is GAGVSQSPRYKVTKRGQDVTLRCDPISSHATLYWYQQALGQGPEFLTYFNYEAQPDKSGLPSDRFSAERPEGSISTLTIQRTEQRDSAMYRCASSTQQGAVETQYFGPGTRLLVL.

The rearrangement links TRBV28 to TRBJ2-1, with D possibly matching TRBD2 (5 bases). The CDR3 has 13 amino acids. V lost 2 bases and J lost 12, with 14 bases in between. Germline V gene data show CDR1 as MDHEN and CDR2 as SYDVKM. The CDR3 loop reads CASSLSGRPMQFF. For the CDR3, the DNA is TGTGCCAGCAGTTTAAGTGGGAGACCCATGCAGTTCTTC.